These 27 T cell receptor beta chains share one sample of origin, sequenced in a study of response to subunit inactivated influenza vaccine. Each CDR3 protein gets one entry after TCRdb re-called the RT-PCR reads with MiXCR. The table records roughly 520,000 distinct CDR3 sequences, about 25% of them present only once. The specimen was CD4+ T cells sorted from PBMCs, collected 4 to 6 days after vaccination. These receptors came from a man aged 50 to 60 who received an inactivated influenza vaccine.

The table lists this clonotype with a few counts. The rearrangement uses TRBV12-3 or TRBV12-4 and TRBJ2-1; D tentatively fits TRBD1 or TRBD2 (6 bases each). V lost 5 bases and J lost 4, with 18 bases in between. This CDR3 has 16 residues. CDR3 in amino acids: CASSPFWGREYNEQFF. The CDR3 DNA follows: TGTGCCAGCAGTCCCTTTTGGGGGCGGGAATACAATGAGCAGTTCTTC.

The chain carries TRBV4-2 and TRBJ2-1; 7 bases are shared with TRBD2. V lost 3 bases to trimming and J lost 0 bases; unmatched junction nucleotides: 5. Germline V gene data show CDR1 as LGHNA and CDR2 as YNFKEQ. The CDR3 is 16 residues long. The CDR3 nucleotides are TGTGCCAGCAGCCAGGAAGCGGGGCTCTCCTACAATGAGCAGTTCTTC. Translating it yields CASSQEAGLSYNEQFF.

The J gene is TRBJ2-2, the V gene TRBV5-1; 11 bases line up with TRBD2. J gave up 5 bases and V 4 bases, and 1 base lay outside the gene matches. CDR1 and CDR2 (germline): SGHRS, YFSETQ. The CDR3 sequence is 14 residues long. The CDR3 sequence: CASSRLAGTGELFF. CDR3 DNA sequence: TGCGCCAGCAGCAGACTAGCGGGGACCGGGGAGCTGTTTTTT.

The chain employs TRBV7-2 and TRBJ1-1; no definite D call. The CDR3 spans 15 residues. The V end lost 2 bases, the J end lost 4 bases, and 14 bases lay between the germline ends. From germline, CDR1 is SGHTA and CDR2 FQGNSA. Written as DNA, the CDR3 is TGTGCCAGCAGCTTACGTCCAGAATTGAGCACTGAAGCTTTCTTT. Residues: CASSLRPELSTEAFF.

This clonotype has a handful of counts. The V and J genes are TRBV18 and TRBJ2-7; D is uncertain. Germline-derived CDR1 and CDR2 are KGHSH and LQKENI. V lost 2 bases, J lost 7 bases, and 9 bases lay in between. This CDR3 contains 12 residues. CDR3 bases: TGTGCCAGCTCACCAGATTGGACGGAGCAGTACTTC. Protein sequence: CASSPDWTEQYF.

The J gene is TRBJ2-7, the V gene TRBV7-2, with D maybe TRBD1 (6 bases). Germline assignment: CDR1 SGHTA and CDR2 FQGNSA. Trimming removed 5 bases from V and 2 bases from J, with 13 bases in between. The CDR3 covers 14 residues. CDR3 nucleotide sequence: TGTGCCAGCAGCCTGGGGAACAGGGCCTACGAGCAGTACTTC. It codes for CASSLGNRAYEQYF.

This chain links TRBV6-2 or TRBV6-3 with TRBJ1-5; 9 bases are a match to TRBD1. V shed 4 bases and J 3 bases; nucleotides not matched to a gene: 13. The CDR3 length is 18 residues. CDR1 and CDR2 from the germline V gene are MNHEY and SVGEGT. The DNA for the CDR3 is TGTGCCAGCAGTTTCCCGGACAGGGGTTCCCGAAACAATCAGCCCCAGCATTTT. It translates to CASSFPDRGSRNNQPQHF.

A few counts support this clonotype. The chain has TRBV5-1 and TRBJ1-4, with D possibly being TRBD1 (6 bases). In germline, CDR1 is SGHRS, CDR2 YFSETQ. The V end was cut by 2 bases, the J end by 4 bases, with 15 bases between. The CDR3 is 16 amino acids. CDR3 DNA: TGCGCCAGCAGCTTCTCCGGGGGCGCGGGTAATGAAAAACTGTTTTTT. The encoded protein is CASSFSGGAGNEKLFF.

The rearrangement uses TRBV7-2 and TRBJ2-3; TRBD1 might be the D (6 bases). Between the trimmed V and J ends, which lost 11 bases and 1 base, there was a span of 13 bases. The germline CDR1 and CDR2 sequences are SGHTA and FQGNSA. The CDR3 runs 13 residues. The DNA for the CDR3 is TGTGCCCTCAGGACAGTAGGCACAGATACGCAGTATTTT. Encoded protein: CALRTVGTDTQYF.

This clonotype was detected a few times. The chain has TRBV20-1 and TRBJ2-2, with 13 bases aligning to TRBD2. With 0 bases clipped from V and 6 bases from J, the junction kept 7 bases outside the gene matches. The CDR3 totals 17 residues. Germline loops: CDR1 DFQATT, CDR2 SNEGSKA (reference sequence). The CDR3, as DNA: TGCAGTGCTAGAGATTTAAGGACTAGCGGGAGTTCCGGGGAGCTGTTTTTT. Its translation: CSARDLRTSGSSGELFF.

In its sample, this clonotype was seen a few times. The chain recombines TRBV20-1 with TRBJ1-6; no firm D call. The germline gives CDR1 DFQATT, CDR2 SNEGSKA (reference sequence). Trimming removed 3 bases from V and 9 bases from J, with 9 bases in between. The CDR3 is 12 amino acids. Here the CDR3 reads CSASSSISPLHF. CDR3 sequence (DNA): TGCAGTGCTAGTTCGTCCATTTCACCCCTCCACTTT.

CDR3 DNA sequence: TGTGCCAGCAGTTTTAGTTTTCAGCCCCAGCATTTT. Residues: CASSFSFQPQHF. The chain carries TRBV12-3 or TRBV12-4 and TRBJ1-5, with D uncertain. There are 12 residues in the CDR3. With 3 bases removed from V and 6 bases from J, the gap between germline ends came to 6 bases.

V and J are TRBV4-1 and TRBJ2-7; 10 bases are a match to TRBD2. V shed 1 base, J shed 7 bases, and the junction held 13 bases outside the gene matches. The V gene's germline CDR1 is MGHRA and CDR2 YSYEKL. The CDR3 totals 17 residues. The CDR3 spells CASSQVSLGLAVYEQYF. Here the CDR3 DNA reads TGCGCCAGCAGCCAAGTTTCGCTAGGACTAGCGGTATATGAGCAGTACTTC.

A note on this clonotype: An end of the junction differs from the germline gene, which may be a read error. The chain carries TRBV6-2 or TRBV6-3 and TRBJ2-7; 8 nucleotides match TRBD1. Germline V lookup: CDR1 MNHEY, CDR2 SVGEGT. The CDR3 totals 13 residues. The CDR3 loop is CASSPGTGYEQNF. Written as DNA, the CDR3 is TGTGCCAGCAGTCCCGGGACAGGCTACGAGCAGAACTTC.

This rearrangement joins TRBV29-1 to TRBJ2-3; the match to TRBD2 covers 12 bases. Looked up from germline, CDR1 is SQVTM and CDR2 is ANQGSEA. The CDR3 length is 15 residues. The J segment lost 2 bases and the V segment lost 4 bases, leaving 4 bases of the junction unmatched. The CDR3 bases are TGCAGCGTTGCGAGGACTAGCGGGACCACAGATACGCAGTATTTT. It yields the protein CSVARTSGTTDTQYF.

This clonotype showed up just once. This sequence joins TRBV6-1 and TRBJ2-7; 7 bases map to TRBD2. Germline V gene data show CDR1 as MNHNS and CDR2 as SASEGT. The ends lost 10 bases at V and 2 bases at J; junction bases unmatched: 11. This CDR3 has 14 amino acids. The CDR3 region is CATRVGTTTYEQYF. CDR3 nucleotide sequence: TGTGCCACCCGAGTGGGGACTACCACCTACGAGCAGTACTTC.

This clonotype was counted a few times. This chain uses TRBV5-1 with TRBJ2-1; TRBD2 agrees at 10 bases. The CDR3 runs to 15 residues. The V gene end was trimmed by 4 bases and the J gene end by 7 bases; junction bases not matched to a gene: 8. Germline assignment: CDR1 SGHRS and CDR2 YFSETQ. The CDR3 spells CASSIRAGGNNEQFF. CDR3 DNA sequence: TGCGCCAGCAGCATCCGAGCGGGAGGGAATAATGAGCAGTTCTTC.

The chain employs TRBV20-1 and TRBJ2-5; no clear D gene. The V end was cut by 6 bases, the J end by 1 base, with 15 bases between. Germline V CDR1 and CDR2: DFQATT, SNEGSKA (reference sequence). The CDR3 contains 14 residues. The CDR3 DNA reads as TGCAGTGCCCTGGACGGACGGATCCAAGAGACCCAGTACTTC. Its translation is CSALDGRIQETQYF.

The chain recombines TRBV7-8 with TRBJ1-1; no definite D call. V lost 5 bases and J 4 bases, leaving 14 bases between the germline ends. CDR3 length: 14 residues. CDR1 is SGHVS and CDR2 is FQNEAQ in the germline V gene. This CDR3 is CASSNMGEGTEAFF. The CDR3 bases are TGTGCCAGCAGCAATATGGGTGAGGGCACTGAAGCTTTCTTT.

This chain joins TRBV20-1 and TRBJ1-1; tentatively, D is TRBD1 (5 bases). V lost 3 bases and J lost 5, with 13 bases in between. Germline V gene lookup returns CDR1 DFQATT and CDR2 SNEGSKA (reference sequence). The CDR3 is made up of 13 amino acids. Written as DNA, the CDR3 is TGCAGTGCTAGCAGGGTTTCGCGGACTGAAGCTTTCTTT. This gives the protein CSASRVSRTEAFF.

The gene calls are TRBV5-1 and TRBJ2-5; TRBD2 matches 7 bases. J gave up 4 bases and V 6 bases, and 9 bases lay outside the gene matches. The length of the CDR3 is 14 residues. Germline lookup yields CDR1 SGHRS and CDR2 YFSETQ. The CDR3 region is CASKVGGSRETQYF. The CDR3 DNA is TGCGCCAGCAAGGTCGGGGGGTCGCGAGAGACCCAGTACTTC.

Only a few counts were recorded for this clonotype. The CDR3 region is CASSYERGLGGAREQYF. The CDR3 DNA sequence: TGTGCCAGCAGTTACGAGAGGGGGCTTGGGGGCGCGAGGGAGCAGTACTTC. The rearrangement joins TRBV12-3 or TRBV12-4 to TRBJ2-7; the match to TRBD1 covers 7 bases. This CDR3 region has 17 residues. The V gene end was trimmed by 4 bases and the J gene end by 7 bases; junction bases not matched to a gene: 19.

The DNA for the CDR3 is TGCGCCAGCAGCCAAGACGAGGAAACCGGGGAGCTGTTTTTT. The encoded protein is CASSQDEETGELFF. The chain is built from TRBV4-3 and TRBJ2-2; D remains unclear. The CDR3 length is 14 residues. From germline, CDR1 is LGHNA and CDR2 YSLEER. V lost 0 bases and J 5 bases, leaving 7 bases between the germline ends.

Only a few counts were recorded for this clonotype. CDR3 sequence: CATSRRDEQFF. CDR3 nucleotide sequence: TGTGCCACCTCCCGTCGAGATGAGCAGTTCTTC. J is TRBJ2-1 and V is TRBV15; D call uncertain. Trimming stripped 8 bases from V and 8 bases from J, with 10 bases between. The V gene's germline CDR1 is LNHNV and CDR2 YYDKDF (reference sequence). The CDR3 has 11 amino acids.

The chain employs TRBV9 and TRBJ2-3; 7 bases are shared with TRBD1. Germline CDR1 reads SGDLS; CDR2 reads YYNGEE. The CDR3 is 16 residues long. The trim removed 3 bases at V and 5 bases at J, leaving 12 bases unmatched. In DNA form, the CDR3 reads TGTGCCAGCAGCGCTATCCCGACAGGGCTTATAGATACGCAGTATTTT. Translating it yields CASSAIPTGLIDTQYF.

This clonotype appeared a few times. This sequence joins TRBV5-1 and TRBJ2-1; TRBD1 matches at 9 bases. Germline CDR1 and CDR2: SGHRS and YFSETQ. The CDR3 loop spans 14 amino acids. V shed 4 bases, J shed 8 bases, and the junction held 7 bases outside the gene matches. The DNA of the CDR3 is TGCGCCAGCAGCGAACAGGGACAGGGTTATGAGCAGTTCTTC. Encoded protein: CASSEQGQGYEQFF.

A few counts support this clonotype. This rearrangement joins TRBV3-1 to TRBJ2-7; D unclear. Trimming took 1 base from V and 6 from J, leaving 19 bases between them. The CDR3 covers 16 residues. Per germline, CDR1 LGHDT and CDR2 YNNKEL (reference sequence). CDR3 sequence reads: CASSQVLTAGPSEQYF. The CDR3 nucleotides read TGTGCCAGCAGCCAAGTTCTGACGGCCGGACCTTCCGAGCAGTACTTC.